The 29 T cell receptor beta chains reported below all come from one sample, sequenced in a study of blood T cell repertoires in COVID-19. The data were produced by immunoSEQ multiplex PCR, yet TCRdb's version contains in-frame clones alone and is incomplete. The top ten hold roughly 29% of the sample, which has 95,000 to 150,000 clones, about 90% seen once. Sequences were obtained from peripheral blood. The receptor set was obtained from a woman aged 70-85 years with acute or convalescent COVID-19.

This rearrangement joins TRBV3-1 (or the pseudogene TRBV3-2) to TRBJ1-1; 7 nucleotides match TRBD1. The CDR3 extends over 15 amino acids. With 3 bases clipped from V and 1 base from J, the junction kept 5 bases outside the gene matches. Germline loops: CDR1 LGHDT, CDR2 YNNKEL (reference sequence). The CDR3 loop is CASSQSDRRNTEAFF. The DNA of the CDR3 is TGTGCCAGCAGCCAGTCGGACAGGAGGAACACTGAAGCTTTCTTT.

The chain employs TRBV2 and TRBJ2-3, with D maybe TRBD1 (6 bases). The CDR3 has 13 amino acids. The germline V gene encodes CDR1 SNHLY and CDR2 FYNNEI. V was trimmed by 4 bases and J by 2 bases, leaving 7 bases between them. The CDR3 bases are TGTGCCAGCAGTGGGACAGCCACAGATACGCAGTATTTT. It translates to CASSGTATDTQYF.

The chain combines TRBV28 with TRBJ2-1, with TRBD2 matching 8 bases. After removal of 7 bases from V and 2 bases from J, the junction contained 4 bases not matched to a gene. CDR1 MDHEN and CDR2 SYDVKM come from the germline V gene. The length of the CDR3 is 14 residues. The CDR3 region is CASTFGGAYNEQFF. DNA of the CDR3: TGTGCCAGCACTTTCGGGGGGGCCTACAATGAGCAGTTCTTC.

The chain has TRBV6-5 and TRBJ2-3; TRBD2 aligns across 10 bases. The CDR3 extends over 16 amino acids. V trimming: 3 bases; J trimming: 7 bases; junction bases outside the gene matches: 10. The germline V gene encodes CDR1 MNHEY and CDR2 SVGAGI. The CDR3 region has the DNA TGTGCCAGCAGTTATGATTCTAGCGGGGGTATAAATACGCAGTATTTT. It yields the protein CASSYDSSGGINTQYF.

The J gene is TRBJ1-1, the V gene TRBV3-1 (or the pseudogene TRBV3-2); D uncertain. This CDR3 has 14 residues. Trimming took 3 bases from V and 0 from J, leaving 8 bases between them. The germline CDR1 and CDR2 sequences are LGHDT and YNNKEL (reference sequence). In nucleotides, the CDR3 is TGTGCCAGCAGCCACCGGGTAATGAACACTGAAGCTTTCTTT. It specifies CASSHRVMNTEAFF.

The gene calls are TRBV28 and TRBJ2-6; a possible D gene is TRBD1 (6 bases). The germline gives CDR1 MDHEN, CDR2 SYDVKM. CDR3 length equals 18 residues. V was clipped by 4 bases and J by 0 bases, with 16 bases between them. The CDR3 sequence is CASSSGTYGNSGANVLTF. The DNA of the CDR3 is TGTGCCAGCAGTTCCGGGACATACGGCAACTCTGGGGCCAACGTCCTGACTTTC.

The chain links TRBV5-1 to TRBJ2-2, with 8 bases matching TRBD1. CDR1 SGHRS and CDR2 YFSETQ come from the germline V gene. V lost 2 bases to trimming and J lost 3 bases; unmatched junction nucleotides: 6. The CDR3 runs to 16 residues. CDR3 DNA sequence: TGCGCCAGCAGCTTCTTAGGGACAGGAGACACCGGGGAGCTGTTTTTT. This encodes CASSFLGTGDTGELFF.

A few counts support this clone. The chain is built from TRBV28 and TRBJ1-5; D perhaps matches TRBD1 (6 bases). V was cut by 5 bases and J by 0 bases, with 17 bases left in between. CDR3 length: 17 amino acids. Germline CDR1 is MDHEN and CDR2 is SYDVKM. CDR3 sequence reads: CASSRHRAEYSNQPQHF. The CDR3 DNA follows: TGTGCCAGCAGTCGTCACAGGGCCGAGTATAGCAATCAGCCCCAGCATTTT.

The chain employs TRBV5-5 and TRBJ2-5, with TRBD1 identical over 8 bases. The CDR3 is 18 residues long. V lost 4 bases, J lost 1 base, and 15 bases stayed unmatched. CDR1 and CDR2 from the germline V gene are SGHKS and YYEKEE (reference sequence). CDR3 residues: CASSPHPGQASTQETQYF. DNA for the CDR3: TGTGCCAGCAGCCCCCACCCGGGACAGGCGTCCACCCAAGAGACCCAGTACTTC.

The V and J genes are TRBV9 and TRBJ1-3; the D gene is possibly TRBD1 (6 bases). The CDR3 runs to 15 residues. Germline CDR1 is SGDLS and CDR2 is YYNGEE. Trimming left V 2 bases short and J 4 bases short, with 13 bases between. The CDR3 reads CASSVLGQGGNTIYF. The CDR3 region has the DNA TGTGCCAGCAGCGTTCTGGGGCAGGGGGGAAACACCATATATTTT.

The genes are TRBV30 and TRBJ2-2, with no clear D. V was shortened by 3 bases and J by 4 bases, with 12 bases between the two germline ends. The CDR3 contains 14 residues. The germline V gene encodes CDR1 GTSNPN and CDR2 SVGIG (reference sequence). CDR3 residues: CAWRSSVSTGELFF. CDR3 nucleotide sequence: TGTGCCTGGAGATCCAGCGTCAGCACCGGGGAGCTGTTTTTT.

V gene TRBV6-1 combines with J gene TRBJ2-3; 8 bases are shared with TRBD1. The germline CDR1 and CDR2 sequences are MNHNS and SASEGT. Trimming cost V 2 bases and J 5 bases; bases outside gene matches: 6. The CDR3 spans 15 residues. Here the CDR3 reads CASSEKDRDGDTQYF. CDR3 nucleotides: TGTGCCAGCAGTGAAAAGGACAGGGACGGAGATACGCAGTATTTT.

The rearrangement links TRBV6-5 to TRBJ1-2; maybe TRBD1 (6 bases). Germline V CDR1 and CDR2: MNHEY, SVGAGI. Trimming pared 0 bases from V and 7 bases from J, leaving 12 bases between. The CDR3 has 14 residues. Here the CDR3 DNA reads TGTGCCAGCAGTTACTCGCAGGGACAAGGTGGCTACACCTTC. Translation: CASSYSQGQGGYTF.

The gene calls are TRBV5-1 and TRBJ1-1; no definite D call. Germline values: CDR1 SGHRS, CDR2 YFSETQ. This CDR3 is built from 14 residues. Trimming removed 0 bases at V and 1 base at J, with 7 bases between. The CDR3 DNA follows: TGCGCCAGCAGCTTGGGATCACAGAACACTGAAGCTTTCTTT. The encoded protein is CASSLGSQNTEAFF.

This clone appeared a single time. The rearrangement links TRBV28 to TRBJ1-2; D is uncertain. Deletions cut 5 bases from V and 6 bases from J, with 19 bases between. The CDR3 sequence is 15 residues long. Germline CDR1 and CDR2: MDHEN and SYDVKM. Here the CDR3 DNA reads TGTGCCAGCAGTGCGTACCGGGAACCGCGGGATGGCTACACCTTC. This translates into CASSAYREPRDGYTF.

The chain uses TRBV5-6 and TRBJ1-4; 8 bases line up with TRBD1. The CDR3 is 14 residues long. With 6 bases clipped from V and 6 bases from J, the junction kept 7 bases outside the gene matches. Germline CDR1 reads SGHDT; CDR2 reads YYEEEE. CDR3 DNA sequence: TGTGCCAGCAACGGACAGGGTTGGGATGAAAAACTGTTTTTT. Protein product: CASNGQGWDEKLFF.

The chain links TRBV3-1 (or the pseudogene TRBV3-2) to TRBJ2-7, with TRBD1 identical over 7 bases. CDR1 is LGHDT, CDR2 YNNKEL, per germline (reference sequence). Germline trimming cut 4 bases from V and 10 bases from J; bases unmatched to any gene: 7. This CDR3 is 12 amino acids long. CDR3 DNA: TGTGCCAGCAGCCGAGGGACAGCCGGTCAGTACTTC. This encodes CASSRGTAGQYF.

CDR3 nucleotide sequence: TGCAGCGTTGTGGGACAGGAGATTGTAAAGACCCAGTACTTC. Translated, it gives CSVVGQEIVKTQYF. V usage is TRBV29-1 and J usage is TRBJ2-5; 8 positions agree with TRBD1. The CDR3 contains 14 residues. Germline trimming cut 4 bases from V and 6 bases from J; bases unmatched to any gene: 10. Germline values: CDR1 SQVTM, CDR2 ANQGSEA.

The chain combines TRBV19 with TRBJ2-2; D is unresolved. This CDR3 has 15 residues. Germline values: CDR1 LNHDA, CDR2 SQIVND (reference sequence). V lost 7 bases and J lost 4, with 16 bases in between. The CDR3 region is CASTDWQVSTGELFF. The CDR3 nucleotides are TGTGCCAGTACAGATTGGCAAGTAAGCACCGGGGAGCTGTTTTTT.

This chain joins TRBV6-5 and TRBJ1-4; D is perhaps TRBD1 (5 bases). Trimming stripped 7 bases from V and 0 bases from J, with 9 bases between. Germline CDR1 reads MNHEY; CDR2 reads SVGAGI. This CDR3 has 14 amino acids. The chain's CDR3 is CASKGWATNEKLFF. The CDR3, as DNA: TGTGCCAGCAAGGGGTGGGCAACTAATGAAAAACTGTTTTTT.

The rearrangement uses TRBV11-3 and TRBJ1-1; perhaps TRBD1 as D (5 bases). The CDR3 contains 13 residues. CDR1 SGHNT and CDR2 YENEEA come from the germline V gene. Trimming took off 3 bases at V and 5 bases at J, with 10 bases between the two ends. CDR3 amino acids: CASSFQGVTEAFF. The CDR3 DNA is TGTGCCAGCAGCTTCCAAGGGGTGACTGAAGCTTTCTTT.

This clone came up once. The rearrangement links TRBV28 to TRBJ1-2, with D uncertain. The V end was cut by 8 bases, the J end by 7 bases, with 11 bases between. This CDR3 is built from 11 residues. Germline V gives CDR1 MDHEN, CDR2 SYDVKM. CDR3 protein: CASQRRGGYTF. In DNA form, the CDR3 reads TGTGCCAGCCAGAGACGGGGTGGCTACACCTTC.

The V gene is TRBV19, the J gene TRBJ2-7; 7 nucleotides agree with TRBD1. V trimming: 3 bases; J trimming: 6 bases; junction bases outside the gene matches: 5. The germline CDR1 and CDR2 sequences are LNHDA and SQIVND (reference sequence). The CDR3 has 13 residues. Here the CDR3 reads CASSMTGIGEQYF. In DNA, the CDR3 is TGTGCCAGTAGTATGACAGGGATTGGCGAGCAGTACTTC.

The chain combines TRBV5-4 with TRBJ2-3; 11 bases map to TRBD2. The V gene's germline CDR1 is SGHNT and CDR2 YYREEE (reference sequence). The CDR3 runs to 18 residues. With V trimmed by 1 base and J by 4 bases, 11 bases remained unmatched. The CDR3 coding sequence is TGTGCCAGCAGCTTGCGCACTAGCGGGGGCCCCGGGGCAGATACGCAGTATTTT. Translating it yields CASSLRTSGGPGADTQYF.

This clone was picked up a small number of times. The V gene is TRBV18, the J gene TRBJ1-1; tentatively, D is TRBD1 (6 bases). Between the trimmed V and J ends, which lost 0 bases and 2 bases, there was a span of 7 bases. The germline CDR1 and CDR2 sequences are KGHSH and LQKENI. The CDR3 is 14 amino acids. In DNA form, the CDR3 reads TGTGCCAGCTCACCACCGGGACAAAACACTGAAGCTTTCTTT. This translates into CASSPPGQNTEAFF.

This clone was found once. The chain joins TRBV6-5 to TRBJ2-5; possible D gene TRBD2, 5 bases. This CDR3 has 12 residues. Between the trimmed V and J ends, which lost 6 bases and 5 bases, there was a span of 10 bases. CDR1 and CDR2 from the germline V gene are MNHEY and SVGAGI. The CDR3 DNA follows: TGTGCCAGCAGGGATTCGGGGGAGACCCAGTACTTC. It specifies CASRDSGETQYF.

The V gene is TRBV7-6, the J gene TRBJ2-5, with D possibly matching TRBD2 (5 bases). In germline, CDR1 is SGHVS, CDR2 FNYEAQ. The V end lost 2 bases, the J end lost 4 bases, and 20 bases lay between the germline ends. The CDR3 is 17 amino acids. The CDR3: CASSLNEGGPQGETQYF. CDR3 bases: TGTGCCAGCAGCTTAAATGAGGGCGGCCCCCAAGGAGAGACCCAGTACTTC.

The genes are TRBV6-1 and TRBJ1-5; D ambiguous. V lost 0 bases and J 5 bases, leaving 8 bases between the germline ends. Germline V lookup: CDR1 MNHNS, CDR2 SASEGT. The CDR3 spans 14 residues. CDR3 DNA sequence: TGTGCCAGCAGTGAAGCGCAGCGTTATCAGCCCCAGCATTTT. Translating gives CASSEAQRYQPQHF.

The chain links TRBV4-1 to TRBJ1-3; D gene ambiguous. The CDR3 loop spans 16 amino acids. Germline values: CDR1 MGHRA, CDR2 YSYEKL. V was trimmed by 3 bases and J by 6 bases, leaving 18 bases between them. Here the CDR3 DNA reads TGCGCCAGCAGCCAGCACCCCATGATCGGGGAAAACACCATATATTTT. Translated, it gives CASSQHPMIGENTIYF.